This T cell receptor beta chain was obtained from a study of beta chain features in type 1 diabetes. Germline CDR1 reads MNHNS; CDR2 reads SASEGT. V shed 3 bases and J shed 0 bases, with 11 bases lying between them. CDR3 length equals 15 residues. The sample holds a few counts of this clone. Its target is not known. Study observations and caveats: Moderate but significant shortening of TCRB CDR3s was recorded in all four CD4+ subsets from Type 1 diabetes patients.

Expressed TCRB transcripts got sequenced, as all isolated RNA was reverse transcribed. Some clones are missing from TCRdb's copy, which holds only in-frame ones; the method was immunoSEQ multiplex PCR. The sample consists of roughly 150,000 clones, under 13% of them appearing once. The V gene is TRBV6-1, the J gene TRBJ1-2; D not resolved. The sequence was obtained from a man younger than 40 with type 1 diabetes. Sequencing used central memory CD4+ T cells from blood. The CDR3 sequence: CASSEQVSANYGYTF. The DNA of the CDR3 is TGTGCCAGCAGTGAGCAAGTTTCAGCTAACTATGGCTACACCTTC.